One and the same sample provided the 11 T cell receptor beta chains below, sequenced in a study of T cell changes during pregnancy in multiple sclerosis. Sequencing used immunoSEQ multiplex PCR; TCRdb keeps in-frame clones, though not all of them. The sample consists of 70,000 to 100,000 clones, 92% of them appearing once. Source: peripheral blood, taken in the first trimester of pregnancy. The receptors here all came from a female donor with multiple sclerosis, enrolled in a pregnancy study.

This clone was seen a handful of times. The genes are TRBV30 and TRBJ1-5; TRBD1 agrees at 10 bases. The junction had 11 bases not matched to a gene; V was cut back by 3 bases and J by 6 bases. Per germline, CDR1 GTSNPN and CDR2 SVGIG (reference sequence). CDR3 length equals 16 residues. CDR3 region: CAWSDILGQGVQPQHF. The CDR3 bases are TGTGCCTGGAGCGATATCCTAGGACAGGGGGTTCAGCCCCAGCATTTT. Together with reference TRBV30 and TRBJ1-5, the CDR3 gives the full variable domain: SQTIHQWPATLVQPVGSPLSLECTVEGTSNPNLYWYRQAAGRGLQLLFYSVGIGQISSEVPQNLSASRPQDRQFILSSKKLLLSDSGFYLCAWSDILGQGVQPQHFGDGTRLSIL.

This chain joins TRBV5-1 and TRBJ2-1; 15 bases line up with TRBD2. J was trimmed by 3 bases and V by 5 bases; bases with no gene match: 9. CDR1 and CDR2 from the germline V gene are SGHRS and YFSETQ. The CDR3 runs to 18 residues. Here the CDR3 reads CASRVRTSGRAGYNEQFF. In DNA form, the CDR3 reads TGCGCCAGCAGGGTGAGGACTAGCGGGAGGGCCGGCTACAATGAGCAGTTCTTC.

The CDR3 reads CAWRSRGGTGELFF. CDR3 DNA: TGTGCCTGGAGGTCACGGGGGGGTACCGGGGAGCTGTTTTTT. The chain joins TRBV30 to TRBJ2-2; the match to TRBD2 covers 8 bases. The germline V gene has CDR1 GTSNPN and CDR2 SVGIG (reference sequence). The CDR3 totals 14 residues. V gave up 3 bases and J gave up 5 bases; unmatched junction bases: 5. Complete variable domain (other parts from reference TRBV30 and TRBJ2-2): SQTIHQWPATLVQPVGSPLSLECTVEGTSNPNLYWYRQAAGRGLQLLFYSVGIGQISSEVPQNLSASRPQDRQFILSSKKLLLSDSGFYLCAWRSRGGTGELFFGEGSRLTVL.

This chain joins TRBV27 and TRBJ2-5; TRBD1 is a possible D gene (5 bases). The CDR3 covers 13 residues. Germline V gene data show CDR1 as MNHEY and CDR2 as SMNVEV (reference sequence). V lost 6 bases to trimming and J lost 2 bases, with 10 bases between them. The CDR3 is CASSTTAQETQYF. The CDR3 bases are TGTGCCAGCAGCACGACAGCGCAAGAGACCCAGTACTTC.

The chain carries TRBV7-2 and TRBJ2-5; no clear D gene. This CDR3 spans 13 amino acids. The V end lost 2 bases, the J end lost 5 bases, and 9 bases lay between the germline ends. Germline CDR1 SGHTA, CDR2 FQGNSA. CDR3 protein: CASSLPGPETQYF. CDR3 nucleotide sequence: TGTGCCAGCAGCTTACCCGGTCCTGAGACCCAGTACTTC.

The chain couples TRBV7-6 to TRBJ2-7, with TRBD1 matching 10 bases. CDR1 is SGHVS and CDR2 is FNYEAQ in the germline V gene. J gave up 4 bases and V 3 bases, and 3 bases lay outside the gene matches. CDR3 length equals 14 residues. CDR3 loop: CASSFRQGAYEQYF. The CDR3 DNA sequence: TGTGCCAGCAGCTTTAGACAGGGGGCTTACGAGCAGTACTTC.

This chain links TRBV11-2 with TRBJ2-7; tentatively, D is TRBD1 (6 bases). Germline V gene sequence: CDR1 SGHAT, CDR2 FQNNGV. V was pared by 0 bases and J by 5 bases, with 11 bases between. CDR3 size: 14 residues. The CDR3 coding sequence is TGTGCCAGCAGCTTAGAACCACAGGGTCACGAGCAGTACTTC. Translated: CASSLEPQGHEQYF.

J is TRBJ2-2 and V is TRBV9, with D perhaps TRBD2 (6 bases). Germline V CDR1 and CDR2: SGDLS, YYNGEE. CDR3 length: 14 amino acids. Trimming shortened V by 5 bases and J by 7 bases, and 15 bases separated the two germline ends. The DNA for the CDR3 is TGTGCCAGCAGGAAGGGACTGTTGGACGGGGAGCTGTTTTTT. Protein product: CASRKGLLDGELFF.

In DNA, the CDR3 is TGTGCCATCAGTCCGGGACTAGCGGGAAGTTACACCGGGGAGCTGTTTTTT. Amino acid sequence: CAISPGLAGSYTGELFF. The V gene is TRBV10-3, the J gene TRBJ2-2, with 13 positions matching TRBD2. The CDR3 is 17 amino acids. Trimming removed 5 bases from V and 3 bases from J; junction bases left unmatched: 6. Per the germline V gene, CDR1 is ENHRY and CDR2 is SYGVKD.

This sequence joins TRBV4-1 and TRBJ2-1, with no clear D. The germline CDR1 and CDR2 sequences are MGHRA and YSYEKL. V dropped 0 bases and J dropped 9 bases, with 6 bases sitting between them. CDR3 length equals 12 residues. The DNA of the CDR3 is TGCGCCAGCAGCCAAGAACTTCGTGAGCAGTTCTTC. The encoded protein is CASSQELREQFF.

The gene calls are TRBV27 and TRBJ2-2; no definite D call. Germline values: CDR1 MNHEY, CDR2 SMNVEV (reference sequence). The CDR3 is made up of 14 amino acids. Trimming took 5 bases from V and 4 from J, leaving 11 bases between them. CDR3 coding DNA: TGTGCCAGCAGTCTCCGGTCCTTCACCGGGGAGCTGTTTTTT. It yields the protein CASSLRSFTGELFF.